These 8 T cell receptor beta chains share one sample of origin, sequenced in a study of T cell responses to AZD1222 COVID-19 vaccine. Clones were read by immunoSEQ multiplex PCR, and TCRdb kept only the in-frame ones, dropping some. Of 95,000 to 150,000 clones listed, 92% are singletons. Material: peripheral blood, obtained 28 days after the second AZD1222 dose. These receptors all come from an adult who received the AZD1222 COVID-19 vaccine.

The V call is TRBV5-1, the J call TRBJ1-3; the D is unclear. V was trimmed by 0 bases and J by 8 bases, leaving 9 bases between them. The CDR3 spans 13 residues. Germline lookup yields CDR1 SGHRS and CDR2 YFSETQ. CDR3 nucleotide sequence: TGCGCCAGCAGCTTGGCTCCGCGGGACACCATATATTTT. As protein: CASSLAPRDTIYF.

The V call is TRBV4-1, the J call TRBJ2-5; TRBD2 aligns across 11 bases. V was clipped by 0 bases and J by 4 bases; unmatched bases: 4. The CDR3 loop spans 16 amino acids. Germline V gene sequence: CDR1 MGHRA, CDR2 YSYEKL. In DNA, the CDR3 is TGCGCCAGCAGCCAAGACCAGACTAGCGGGGCAGAGACCCAGTACTTC. Translating it yields CASSQDQTSGAETQYF.

The rearrangement links TRBV28 to TRBJ1-4, with TRBD1 matching over 10 bases. From germline, CDR1 is MDHEN and CDR2 SYDVKM. Trimming took 3 bases from V and 7 from J; bases not matched to a gene: 11. The CDR3 consists of 17 residues. The DNA of the CDR3 is TGTGCCAGCAGTTTCACGGGACAGGGGTCCGGGGGTGAAAAACTGTTTTTT. The encoded protein is CASSFTGQGSGGEKLFF.

The chain employs TRBV7-9 and TRBJ2-2; D is unresolved. The V gene lost 1 base and the J gene lost 7 bases, with 13 bases spanning the gap. The CDR3 covers 15 residues. Germline V lookup: CDR1 SEHNR, CDR2 FQNEAQ (reference sequence). The CDR3 loop reads CASSLGKGMDGELFF. DNA for the CDR3: TGTGCCAGCAGCTTAGGCAAGGGAATGGACGGGGAGCTGTTTTTT.

DNA for the CDR3: TGTGCCAGCAGCCTATTTCGGGGGCCGGAGACCCAGTACTTC. It encodes CASSLFRGPETQYF. The chain has TRBV3-1 (or the pseudogene TRBV3-2) and TRBJ2-5; D tentatively fits TRBD1 or TRBD2 (6 bases each). V lost 4 bases, J lost 5 bases, and 14 bases lay in between. Looked up from germline, CDR1 is LGHDT and CDR2 is YNNKEL (reference sequence). The CDR3 loop spans 14 amino acids.

J is TRBJ1-1 and V is TRBV3-1 (or the pseudogene TRBV3-2), with D unresolved. With 0 bases removed from V and 4 bases from J, the gap between germline ends came to 9 bases. Germline assignment: CDR1 LGHDT and CDR2 YNNKEL (reference sequence). This CDR3 region has 14 residues. The CDR3 DNA is TGTGCCAGCAGCCAAGATACAGTTTTCACTGAAGCTTTCTTT. This codes for CASSQDTVFTEAFF.

This rearrangement joins TRBV14 to TRBJ1-4; D unclear. Germline V gene lookup returns CDR1 SGHDN and CDR2 FVKESK. Deletions cut 6 bases from V and 6 bases from J, with 11 bases between. The CDR3 has 13 residues. The CDR3 is CASRGFTDEKLFF. In DNA, the CDR3 is TGTGCCAGCAGGGGGTTTACGGATGAAAAACTGTTTTTT.

The rearrangement uses TRBV7-9 and TRBJ1-2; D is undetermined. In germline, CDR1 is SEHNR, CDR2 FQNEAQ (reference sequence). The CDR3 loop spans 16 amino acids. Deletions cut 1 base from V and 1 base from J, with 13 bases between. The CDR3 sequence: CASSLDPQPDNYGYTF. As DNA, the CDR3 is TGTGCCAGCAGCTTAGATCCCCAGCCTGATAACTATGGCTACACCTTC.